The 13 T cell receptor beta chains below all came from one sample that was sequenced in a study of blood T cell repertoires in COVID-19. Method: immunoSEQ multiplex PCR; TCRdb's copy keeps in-frame clones and lacks some. The sample holds about 81,000 clones; roughly 90% are singletons and the top ten take 5.5% to 7.5%. What was sequenced was peripheral blood. The receptors derive from a man in his 70s with acute or convalescent COVID-19.

The rearrangement links TRBV28 to TRBJ2-4; 12 bases match TRBD2. This CDR3 is built from 19 residues. The V gene end was trimmed by 6 bases and the J gene end by 0 bases; junction bases not matched to a gene: 12. Germline V gene lookup returns CDR1 MDHEN and CDR2 SYDVKM. The CDR3 loop reads CASSRLAGERQVAKNIQYF. The DNA of the CDR3 is TGTGCCAGCAGCCGACTAGCGGGAGAGCGCCAGGTAGCCAAAAACATTCAGTACTTC.

This chain uses TRBV6-5 with TRBJ2-1, with 9 bases lining up with TRBD2. With V trimmed by 7 bases and J by 4 bases, 8 bases remained unmatched. Germline V gives CDR1 MNHEY, CDR2 SVGAGI. This CDR3 spans 15 amino acids. CDR3 DNA: TGTGCCAGCACCAGCGGGGGGCTAGGTTACAATGAGCAGTTCTTC. It is translated as CASTSGGLGYNEQFF.

The V and J genes are TRBV21-1 and TRBJ2-5; whether TRBD1, the table's D call, matches the DNA was not checked. TRBV21-1 is designated a pseudogene. The length of the CDR3 is 15 residues. This CDR3 is CASSKAARGWETQYF. The CDR3 nucleotides are TGTGCCAGCAGCAAAGCAGCCAGGGGTTGGGAGACCCAGTACTTC.

The CDR3 region is CASSLLAGLVDNEQFF. The CDR3 DNA follows: TGTGCCAGTAGTCTACTAGCGGGGTTGGTGGACAATGAGCAGTTCTTC. The V gene is TRBV19, the J gene TRBJ2-1; TRBD2 matches at 10 bases. Looked up from germline, CDR1 is LNHDA and CDR2 is SQIVND (reference sequence). Germline trimming cut 5 bases from V and 5 bases from J; bases unmatched to any gene: 9. The CDR3 extends over 16 amino acids.

This clone was observed a few times. This chain joins TRBV5-5 and TRBJ1-5; D is unclear. Trimming took off 1 base at V and 5 bases at J, with 4 bases between the two ends. Germline lookup yields CDR1 SGHKS and CDR2 YYEKEE (reference sequence). The CDR3 sequence is 12 residues long. CDR3 amino acids: CASSLRDQPQHF. CDR3 coding DNA: TGTGCCAGCAGCTTGAGAGATCAGCCCCAGCATTTT.

This clone was counted once. The chain carries TRBV7-9 and TRBJ2-2; maybe TRBD1 (7 bases). This CDR3 is built from 16 residues. Germline CDR1 and CDR2: SEHNR and FQNEAQ (reference sequence). V gave up 7 bases and J gave up 6 bases, with 21 bases separating them. CDR3 sequence: CASTSRGGGRAGELFF. The CDR3 nucleotides are TGTGCCAGCACCTCACGCGGAGGGGGCAGGGCCGGGGAGCTGTTTTTT.

V and J are TRBV9 and TRBJ1-3; D gene unclear. V lost 0 bases, J lost 4 bases, and 8 bases lay in between. The CDR3 is made up of 14 amino acids. In germline, CDR1 is SGDLS, CDR2 YYNGEE. CDR3 residues: CASSVAGVGNTIYF. CDR3 bases: TGTGCCAGCAGCGTAGCCGGGGTCGGAAACACCATATATTTT.

The chain combines TRBV28 with TRBJ1-4, with a weak D call TRBD1 (6 bases). Germline V CDR1 and CDR2: MDHEN, SYDVKM. The CDR3 runs 16 residues. V was shortened by 5 bases and J by 7 bases, with 20 bases between the two germline ends. The CDR3 protein is CASSTPNRVFVEKLFF. The CDR3 DNA sequence: TGTGCCAGCAGTACCCCCAACAGGGTGTTTGTTGAAAAACTGTTTTTT.

V usage is TRBV13 and J usage is TRBJ2-6; no clear D gene. The V gene lost 5 bases and the J gene lost 0 bases, with 8 bases spanning the gap. The CDR3 has 15 amino acids. CDR1 and CDR2 from the germline V gene are PRHDT and FYEKMQ (reference sequence). The CDR3: CASSLTRSGANVLTF. DNA of the CDR3: TGTGCCAGCAGCCTAACGCGCTCTGGGGCCAACGTCCTGACTTTC.

The chain has TRBV6-5 and TRBJ2-7; 10 bases line up with TRBD1. This CDR3 has 13 amino acids. Looked up from germline, CDR1 is MNHEY and CDR2 is SVGAGI. Trimming at V came to 6 bases and at J to 6 bases, leaving 5 bases not matched to a gene. For the CDR3, the DNA is TGTGCCAGCAGGACAGGGGGCTCAGGCGAGCAGTACTTC. It is translated as CASRTGGSGEQYF.

J is TRBJ1-4 and V is TRBV12-3 or TRBV12-4; TRBD1 might be the D (6 bases). The CDR3 loop spans 13 amino acids. The ends were cut back, 6 bases at V and 6 bases at J, with 11 bases in the middle. CDR3 in DNA: TGTGCCAGCAGCAGGGGTTCGGATGAAAAACTGTTTTTT. As protein: CASSRGSDEKLFF.

V and J are TRBV5-6 and TRBJ2-2, with D possibly matching TRBD1 (6 bases). The V gene's germline CDR1 is SGHDT and CDR2 YYEEEE. V lost 0 bases and J lost 0, with 12 bases in between. The CDR3 totals 17 residues. The CDR3 DNA follows: TGTGCCAGCAGCTTGGCGGGCTGGGGGCCGAACACCGGGGAGCTGTTTTTT. Protein product: CASSLAGWGPNTGELFF.

The chain has TRBV7-9 and TRBJ2-1, with 11 bases that match TRBD2. Losses at the gene ends were 3 bases for V and 8 bases for J; bases not matched to a gene: 3. Germline lookup yields CDR1 SEHNR and CDR2 FQNEAQ (reference sequence). This CDR3 spans 14 amino acids. CDR3: CASSFGTSGDEQFF. DNA of the CDR3: TGTGCCAGCAGCTTCGGGACTAGCGGAGATGAGCAGTTCTTC.